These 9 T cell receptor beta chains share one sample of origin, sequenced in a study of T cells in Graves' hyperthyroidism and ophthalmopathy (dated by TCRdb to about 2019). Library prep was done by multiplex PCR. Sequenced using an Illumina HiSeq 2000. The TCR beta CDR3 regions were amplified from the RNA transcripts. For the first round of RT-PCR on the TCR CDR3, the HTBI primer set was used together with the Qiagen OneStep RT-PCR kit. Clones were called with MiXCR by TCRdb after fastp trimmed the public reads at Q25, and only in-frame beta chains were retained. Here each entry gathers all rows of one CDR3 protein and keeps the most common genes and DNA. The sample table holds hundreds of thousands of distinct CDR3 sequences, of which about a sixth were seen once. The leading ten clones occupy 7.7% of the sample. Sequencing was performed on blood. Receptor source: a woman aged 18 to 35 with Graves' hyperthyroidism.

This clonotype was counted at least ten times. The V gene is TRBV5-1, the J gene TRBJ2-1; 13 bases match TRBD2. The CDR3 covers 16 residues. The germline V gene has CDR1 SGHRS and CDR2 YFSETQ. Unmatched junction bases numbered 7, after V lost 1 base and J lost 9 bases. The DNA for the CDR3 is TGCGCCAGCAGCTTGTCACTAGCGGGAGGGCCGGGTGAGCAGTTCTTC. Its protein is CASSLSLAGGPGEQFF.

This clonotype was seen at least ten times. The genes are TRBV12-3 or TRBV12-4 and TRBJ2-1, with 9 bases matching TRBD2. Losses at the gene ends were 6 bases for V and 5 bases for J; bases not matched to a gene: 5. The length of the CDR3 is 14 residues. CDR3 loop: CASRGGGGNNEQFF. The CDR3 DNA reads TGTGCCAGCAGGGGCGGGGGGGGAAACAATGAGCAGTTCTTC.

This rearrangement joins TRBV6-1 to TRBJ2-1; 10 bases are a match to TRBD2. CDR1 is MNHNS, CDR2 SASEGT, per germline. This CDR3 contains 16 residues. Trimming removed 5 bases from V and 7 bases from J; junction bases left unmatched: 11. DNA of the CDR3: TGTGCCAGCAGTCCCGACCAGCGGGGGGGCGGAAATGAGCAGTTCTTC. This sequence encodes CASSPDQRGGGNEQFF.

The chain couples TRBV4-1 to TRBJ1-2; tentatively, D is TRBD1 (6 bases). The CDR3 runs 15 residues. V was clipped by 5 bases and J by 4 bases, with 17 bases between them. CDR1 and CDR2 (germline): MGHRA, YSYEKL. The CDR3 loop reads CASSGNRETAYGYTF. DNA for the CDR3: TGCGCCAGCAGCGGGAACAGGGAAACGGCCTATGGCTACACCTTC.

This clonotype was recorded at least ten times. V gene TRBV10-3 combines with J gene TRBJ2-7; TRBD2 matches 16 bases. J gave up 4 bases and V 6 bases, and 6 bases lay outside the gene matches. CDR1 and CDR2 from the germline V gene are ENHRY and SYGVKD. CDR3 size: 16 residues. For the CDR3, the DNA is TGTGCCATCAGGGGGACTAGCGGGAGGGCCGGTTACGAGCAGTACTTC. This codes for CAIRGTSGRAGYEQYF.

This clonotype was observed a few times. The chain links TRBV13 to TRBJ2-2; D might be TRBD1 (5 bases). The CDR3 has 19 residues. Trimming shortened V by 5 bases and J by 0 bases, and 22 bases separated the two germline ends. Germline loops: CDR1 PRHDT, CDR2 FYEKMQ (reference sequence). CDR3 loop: CASSPPGPGKWPNTGELFF. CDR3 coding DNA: TGTGCCAGCAGCCCGCCAGGGCCAGGGAAATGGCCGAACACCGGGGAGCTGTTTTTT.

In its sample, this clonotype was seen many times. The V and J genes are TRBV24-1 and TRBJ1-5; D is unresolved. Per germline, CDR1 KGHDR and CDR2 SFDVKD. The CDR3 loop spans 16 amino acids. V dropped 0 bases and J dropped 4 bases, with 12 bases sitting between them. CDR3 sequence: CATSDLRSGSNQPQHF. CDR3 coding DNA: TGTGCCACCAGTGATTTGCGGTCTGGGAGTAATCAGCCCCAGCATTTT.

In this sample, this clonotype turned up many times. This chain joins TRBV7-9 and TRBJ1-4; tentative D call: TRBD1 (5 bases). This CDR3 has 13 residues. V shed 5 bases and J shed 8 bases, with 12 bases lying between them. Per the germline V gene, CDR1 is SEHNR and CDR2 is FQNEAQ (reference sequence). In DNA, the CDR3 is TGTGCCAGCAGCCGAGGGGAAAGCGAAAAACTGTTTTTT. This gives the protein CASSRGESEKLFF.

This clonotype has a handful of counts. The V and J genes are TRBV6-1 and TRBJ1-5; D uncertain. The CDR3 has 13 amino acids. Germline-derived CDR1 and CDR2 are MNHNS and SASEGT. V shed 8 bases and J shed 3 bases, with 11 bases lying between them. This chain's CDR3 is CASSGSTNQPQHF. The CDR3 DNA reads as TGTGCCAGCTCAGGTTCGACCAATCAGCCCCAGCATTTT.